The next 15 T cell receptor beta chains were all read from a single sample in a study of CD8 T cells in Susac syndrome. Random hexamers were used to reverse transcribe an amount of roughly 0.45 to 1 ug RNA. From the immunoSEQ multiplex PCR reads, TCRdb called clonotypes with MiXCR, one entry per CDR3 protein. The sample lists 200,000 to 250,000 distinct CDR3 sequences; over 85% were seen once. The sample was CD4+ T cells from PBMCs. The origin of the receptors is a human donor with multiple sclerosis.

The rearrangement uses TRBV5-6 and TRBJ1-1; tentative D call: TRBD1 (5 bases). V was cut by 4 bases and J by 4 bases, with 14 bases left in between. Germline assignment: CDR1 SGHDT and CDR2 YYEEEE. This CDR3 region has 14 residues. This CDR3 reads CASSLPAGTTEAFF. CDR3 DNA sequence: TGTGCCAGCAGCCTCCCCGCCGGGACCACTGAAGCTTTCTTT.

The chain is built from TRBV5-1 and TRBJ2-2; 7 positions match TRBD1. The germline CDR1 and CDR2 sequences are SGHRS and YFSETQ. V lost 0 bases and J lost 7; bases outside the gene matches: 12. The CDR3 sequence is 17 residues long. The CDR3 loop reads CASSLAPRQGTNGELFF. In nucleotides, the CDR3 is TGCGCCAGCAGCTTGGCCCCTCGACAGGGTACGAACGGGGAGCTGTTTTTT.

The J gene is TRBJ1-2, the V gene TRBV2; tentative D call: TRBD1 (5 bases). CDR1 SNHLY and CDR2 FYNNEI come from the germline V gene. The CDR3 sequence is 15 residues long. V was clipped by 5 bases and J by 2 bases, with 15 bases between them. CDR3 amino acids: CASSISRGENYGYTF. The CDR3, as DNA: TGTGCCAGCAGTATCTCCCGGGGGGAAAACTATGGCTACACCTTC.

The chain links TRBV10-1 to TRBJ2-7; 7 nucleotides agree with TRBD1. V dropped 3 bases and J dropped 5; count of bases not matched to a gene: 7. Germline CDR1 and CDR2: WNHNN and SYGVQD (reference sequence). This CDR3 spans 14 amino acids. The CDR3 region has the DNA TGCGCCAGCAGTGACCTCACCGACAGGGACGAGCAGTACTTC. Translated, it gives CASSDLTDRDEQYF.

This clonotype was detected only a few times. This chain connects TRBV5-1 to TRBJ2-3; D call uncertain. The CDR3 spans 14 residues. V gave up 0 bases and J gave up 2 bases, with 7 bases separating them. Germline CDR1 reads SGHRS; CDR2 reads YFSETQ. In DNA form, the CDR3 reads TGCGCCAGCAGCTTGGGGCAGTCCACAGATACGCAGTATTTT. Residues: CASSLGQSTDTQYF.

In the case of this clonotype: At one end the junction does not follow the germline gene, possibly because of a read error. The chain joins TRBV30 to TRBJ1-2; D not resolved. The CDR3 totals 11 residues. CDR1 is GTSNPN, CDR2 SVGIG, per germline (reference sequence). The CDR3 region has the DNA TGTGCCCGGAGTGAGCGGGCTGGCTACACCTTC. This translates into CARSERAGYTF.

V is TRBV6-6 and J is TRBJ2-7; D gene uncertain. Trimming took off 0 bases at V and 3 bases at J, with 9 bases between the two ends. Germline V gene sequence: CDR1 MNHNY, CDR2 SVGAGI (reference sequence). The CDR3 extends over 14 amino acids. CDR3 loop: CASSYSMGNYEQYV. CDR3 DNA: TGTGCCAGCAGTTACTCGATGGGGAACTACGAGCAGTACGTC.

CDR3 sequence: CSAIGLAKTDTQYF. CDR3 bases: TGCAGTGCTATTGGACTAGCGAAGACAGATACGCAGTATTTT. The chain joins TRBV20-1 to TRBJ2-3; TRBD2 matches at 9 bases. Germline loops: CDR1 DFQATT, CDR2 SNEGSKA (reference sequence). V lost 4 bases to trimming and J lost 3 bases; unmatched junction nucleotides: 5. This CDR3 has 14 residues.

The chain carries TRBV9 and TRBJ2-7, with no clear D. CDR1 SGDLS and CDR2 YYNGEE come from the germline V gene. This CDR3 comprises 12 residues. Deletions cut 2 bases from V and 7 bases from J, with 10 bases between. This CDR3 is CASSVDNWEQYF. The CDR3 DNA reads as TGTGCCAGCAGCGTGGATAATTGGGAGCAGTACTTC.

V is TRBV9 and J is TRBJ2-3, with 15 bases aligning to TRBD2. This CDR3 comprises 15 residues. Germline V gene sequence: CDR1 SGDLS, CDR2 YYNGEE. With 4 bases clipped from V and 4 bases from J, the junction kept 1 base outside the gene matches. CDR3 coding DNA: TGTGCCAGCAGCTGGACTAGCGGGAGGGCAGATACGCAGTATTTT. Protein product: CASSWTSGRADTQYF.

The table lists this clonotype with a count of one. This chain uses TRBV6-2 or TRBV6-3 with TRBJ2-5; D is ambiguous. The germline V gene has CDR1 MNHEY and CDR2 SVGEGT. The V end lost 2 bases, the J end lost 3 bases, and 7 bases lay between the germline ends. This CDR3 has 13 residues. The CDR3 DNA reads as TGTGCCAGCAGTTACGGCGCAGAAGAGACCCAGTACTTC. Protein sequence: CASSYGAEETQYF.

This rearrangement joins TRBV6-1 to TRBJ1-2; no definite D call. The CDR3 loop spans 13 amino acids. Germline CDR1 is MNHNS and CDR2 is SASEGT. Trimming removed 6 bases from V and 7 bases from J, with 15 bases in between. CDR3 coding DNA: TGTGCCAGCAGCAAGGAGTACGTCGGTGGCTACACCTTC. Translation: CASSKEYVGGYTF.

V is TRBV29-1 and J is TRBJ2-5; D ambiguous. The CDR3 has 11 amino acids. Germline loops: CDR1 SQVTM, CDR2 ANQGSEA. Trimming stripped 4 bases from V and 10 bases from J, with 13 bases between. The CDR3 region is CSVVPGSDQYF. CDR3 in DNA: TGCAGCGTTGTCCCAGGAAGCGACCAGTACTTC. Using reference TRBV29-1 and TRBJ2-5 for the parts outside the CDR3, the full variable domain is SAVISQKPSRDICQRGTSLTIQCQVDSQVTMMFWYRQQPGQSLTLIATANQGSEATYESGFVIDKFPISRPNLTFSTLTVSNMSPEDSSIYLCSVVPGSDQYFGPGTRLLVL.

The chain links TRBV7-9 to TRBJ2-1; 7 positions match TRBD1. The length of the CDR3 is 15 residues. Trimming removed 5 bases from V and 7 bases from J; junction bases left unmatched: 11. Germline-derived CDR1 and CDR2 are SEHNR and FQNEAQ (reference sequence). CDR3 region: CASSQDRARLNEQFF. CDR3 sequence (DNA): TGTGCCAGCAGCCAAGACAGGGCCCGATTGAATGAGCAGTTCTTC. The whole variable domain, filled in from reference TRBV7-9 and TRBJ2-1, reads DTGVSQNPRHKITKRGQNVTFRCDPISEHNRLYWYRQTLGQGPEFLTYFQNEAQLEKSRLLSDRFSAERPKGSFSTLEIQRTEQGDSAMYLCASSQDRARLNEQFFGPGTRLTVL.

The chain recombines TRBV23-1 with TRBJ1-5; D call uncertain. TRBV23-1 falls under the ORF class, with uncertain function. The CDR3 runs 17 residues. V was trimmed by 4 bases and J by 9 bases, leaving 25 bases between them. CDR3 residues: CASSLGRINSPHGPQHF. In DNA, the CDR3 is TGCGCCAGCAGTCTTGGAAGGATTAATAGCCCGCACGGGCCCCAGCATTTT.